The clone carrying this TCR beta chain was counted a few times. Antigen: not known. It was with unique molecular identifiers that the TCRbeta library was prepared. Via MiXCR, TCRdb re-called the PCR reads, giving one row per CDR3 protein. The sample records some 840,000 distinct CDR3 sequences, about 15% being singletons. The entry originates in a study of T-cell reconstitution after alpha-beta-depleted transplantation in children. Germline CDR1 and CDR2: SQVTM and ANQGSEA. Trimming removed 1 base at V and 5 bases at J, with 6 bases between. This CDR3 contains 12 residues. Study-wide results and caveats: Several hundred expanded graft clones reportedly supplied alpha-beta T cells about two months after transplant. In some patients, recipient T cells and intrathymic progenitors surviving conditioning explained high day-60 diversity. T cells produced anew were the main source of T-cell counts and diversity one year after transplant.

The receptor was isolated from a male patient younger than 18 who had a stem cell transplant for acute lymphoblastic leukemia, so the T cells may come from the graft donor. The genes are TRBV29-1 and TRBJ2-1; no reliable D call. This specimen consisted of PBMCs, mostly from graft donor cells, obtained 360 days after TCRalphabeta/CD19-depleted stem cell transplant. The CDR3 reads CSVEAPNNEQFF. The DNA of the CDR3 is TGCAGCGTTGAAGCCCCTAACAATGAGCAGTTCTTC.